The 20 T cell receptor beta chains given below trace back to one sample, sequenced in a study of cytomegalovirus exposure and HLA in healthy donors (dated by TCRdb to the late 2010s). The receptor library was made with the immunoSEQ multiplex PCR assay. For the multiplex PCR, a mixture combining 60 forward primers for TCR Vbeta segments and 13 reverse primers for TCR Jbeta segments was used. This immuneACCESS table, as held by TCRdb, lists in-frame sequences with V and J called but not all clones. Of the missing ones, under half trace to an unresolved V gene in checked studies; the others have no known cause. In this sample the table shows roughly 200,000 clones, around 83% of which occur a single time. The top ten clonotypes cover around 1.7% of the sample. What was sequenced was PBMCs. The receptors stem from a woman aged 18-29 years in good health and CMV-seronegative.

The rearrangement uses TRBV5-1 and TRBJ1-2, with TRBD1 identical over 11 bases. Unmatched junction bases numbered 3, after V lost 4 bases and J lost 4 bases. The CDR3 loop spans 14 amino acids. CDR1 and CDR2 from the germline V gene are SGHRS and YFSETQ. The CDR3 spells CASSLGQGVYGYTF. CDR3 DNA: TGCGCCAGCAGCCTGGGACAGGGGGTCTATGGCTACACCTTC.

As DNA, the CDR3 is TGTGCCAGCAGCCTCGACAGGGCTAATCAGCCCCAGCATTTT. It specifies CASSLDRANQPQHF. The chain carries TRBV7-9 and TRBJ1-5, with TRBD1 identical over 7 bases. The V and J ends lost 5 bases and 4 bases, in that order; junction bases with no gene match: 5. The CDR3 sequence is 14 residues long. Germline V lookup: CDR1 SEHNR, CDR2 FQNEAQ (reference sequence).

V gene TRBV27 combines with J gene TRBJ2-1; 12 bases are a match to TRBD2. Trimming cost V 5 bases and J 9 bases; bases outside gene matches: 17. Germline CDR1 MNHEY, CDR2 SMNVEV (reference sequence). CDR3 length: 18 amino acids. CDR3 sequence: CASSKEAETSGRVSEQFF. DNA of the CDR3: TGTGCCAGCAGTAAAGAAGCAGAGACTAGCGGGAGAGTAAGTGAGCAGTTCTTC.

The chain is built from TRBV6-5 and TRBJ2-1, with a tentative D call TRBD1 (6 bases). The V end was cut by 0 bases, the J end by 8 bases, with 17 bases between. Germline CDR1 MNHEY, CDR2 SVGAGI. The length of the CDR3 is 16 residues. The CDR3 reads CASSYSLHRESDEQFF. The DNA of the CDR3 is TGTGCCAGCAGTTACTCCCTCCACAGGGAAAGTGATGAGCAGTTCTTC.

The chain carries TRBV4-1 and TRBJ1-2, with no clear D. This CDR3 has 15 residues. Germline V gene lookup returns CDR1 MGHRA and CDR2 YSYEKL. With 0 bases removed from V and 1 base from J, the gap between germline ends came to 9 bases. The DNA for the CDR3 is TGCGCCAGCAGCCAAGATCAGAATTATAACTATGGCTACACCTTC. It encodes CASSQDQNYNYGYTF.

This chain joins TRBV5-4 and TRBJ2-3; D is perhaps TRBD1 (5 bases). The CDR3 loop spans 15 amino acids. V shed 3 bases and J shed 1 base, with 12 bases lying between them. Germline loops: CDR1 SGHNT, CDR2 YYREEE (reference sequence). The CDR3 is CASSYIGRGTDTQYF. For the CDR3, the DNA is TGTGCCAGCAGCTATATCGGCAGGGGCACAGATACGCAGTATTTT.

The chain combines TRBV29-1 with TRBJ2-1, with TRBD2 identical over 7 bases. The CDR3 is 14 amino acids. Trimming cost V 4 bases and J 0 bases; bases outside gene matches: 3. CDR1 and CDR2 from the germline V gene are SQVTM and ANQGSEA. CDR3 residues: CSVARGSSYNEQFF. CDR3 nucleotide sequence: TGCAGCGTTGCCCGCGGGAGCTCCTACAATGAGCAGTTCTTC.

The chain joins TRBV27 to TRBJ2-2; 8 positions match TRBD2. V dropped 3 bases and J dropped 5; count of bases not matched to a gene: 2. Germline lookup yields CDR1 MNHEY and CDR2 SMNVEV (reference sequence). The CDR3 has 14 amino acids. Written as DNA, the CDR3 is TGTGCCAGCAGTTTTCAGCGGGGGACCGGGGAGCTGTTTTTT. It translates to CASSFQRGTGELFF.

The chain recombines TRBV28 with TRBJ1-2, with D perhaps TRBD1 (6 bases). CDR1 MDHEN and CDR2 SYDVKM come from the germline V gene. This CDR3 contains 13 residues. Trimming cost V 6 bases and J 4 bases, with 12 bases left between them. The CDR3 DNA sequence: TGTGCCAGCAGAGTGACAGGCCGCTATGGCTACACCTTC. Translation: CASRVTGRYGYTF.

The chain uses TRBV28 and TRBJ2-2; TRBD2 aligns across 7 bases. The CDR3 consists of 18 residues. Germline CDR1 reads MDHEN; CDR2 reads SYDVKM. Trimming cost V 1 base and J 0 bases; bases outside gene matches: 8. This CDR3 is CASSLFGREWANTGELFF. The CDR3 nucleotides are TGTGCCAGCAGTTTATTCGGGCGGGAGTGGGCGAACACCGGGGAGCTGTTTTTT.

The chain is built from TRBV28 and TRBJ2-7; 9 nucleotides align to TRBD2. The V gene end was trimmed by 5 bases and the J gene end by 3 bases; junction bases not matched to a gene: 17. Germline CDR1 MDHEN, CDR2 SYDVKM. This CDR3 contains 18 residues. CDR3 protein: CASSPPASGTKENYEQYV. The CDR3 DNA follows: TGTGCCAGCAGTCCGCCGGCTAGCGGGACCAAAGAAAACTACGAGCAGTACGTC.

J is TRBJ1-5 and V is TRBV29-1; D gene unclear. The germline V gene has CDR1 SQVTM and CDR2 ANQGSEA. V was cut by 4 bases and J by 4 bases, with 11 bases left in between. This CDR3 is built from 13 residues. In DNA form, the CDR3 reads TGCAGCGTTGGTGTGGGAGATAATCAGCCCCAGCATTTT. Its protein is CSVGVGDNQPQHF.

A note on this clone: Relative to the germline gene, one junction end is altered; a read error may explain this. The genes are TRBV7-9 and TRBJ1-1, with 7 nucleotides matching TRBD1. This CDR3 is 16 amino acids long. Looked up from germline, CDR1 is SEHNR and CDR2 is FQNEAQ (reference sequence). Here the CDR3 DNA reads TGTTCCAGCAGCCTTAGACAGGGAGCCATGAACACTGAAGCTTTCTTT. It specifies CSSSLRQGAMNTEAFF.

The chain has TRBV4-1 and TRBJ2-3; 7 bases agree with TRBD2. V gave up 10 bases and J gave up 5 bases; unmatched junction bases: 15. Germline values: CDR1 MGHRA, CDR2 YSYEKL. The CDR3 consists of 15 residues. The CDR3 region is CATSWRLGREDTQYF. CDR3 bases: TGCGCCACCTCCTGGAGACTAGGGAGGGAAGATACGCAGTATTTT.

CDR3 coding DNA: TGTGCCAGCAGCGTAGGACTAGCGGGAGGTTGGGCCCCGAACACCGGGGAGCTGTTTTTT. Protein: CASSVGLAGGWAPNTGELFF. V gene TRBV9 combines with J gene TRBJ2-2, with 13 bases lining up with TRBD2. This CDR3 has 20 amino acids. V lost 0 bases and J lost 0; bases outside the gene matches: 8. Germline CDR1 reads SGDLS; CDR2 reads YYNGEE.

The rearrangement joins TRBV18 to TRBJ2-7; a possible D gene is TRBD1 (8 bases). CDR1 and CDR2 (germline): KGHSH, LQKENI. V lost 5 bases and J lost 5, with 16 bases in between. This CDR3 is built from 14 residues. CDR3 region: CASSLDREGNEQYF. The CDR3 coding sequence is TGTGCCAGCTCATTGGACAGGGAGGGAAACGAGCAGTACTTC.

The rearrangement uses TRBV10-1 and TRBJ2-7; tentatively, D is TRBD1 (9 bases). The V and J ends lost 9 bases and 4 bases respectively, with 28 bases between them. This CDR3 has 17 amino acids. Per the germline V gene, CDR1 is WNHNN and CDR2 is SYGVQD (reference sequence). This chain's CDR3 is CASGTGSGRKGLYEQYV. CDR3 coding DNA: TGCGCCAGTGGGACAGGGAGCGGGAGAAAGGGCTTGTACGAGCAGTACGTC.

The CDR3 nucleotides are TGTGCCAGCAGCTTAGTGCGGGGTTCTTTGAAACTGCGCTACACCTTC. This codes for CASSLVRGSLKLRYTF. The chain couples TRBV7-9 to TRBJ1-2; D gene unclear. This CDR3 contains 16 residues. The germline V gene has CDR1 SEHNR and CDR2 FQNEAQ (reference sequence). The ends were cut back, 1 base at V and 9 bases at J, with 21 bases in the middle.

This clone was picked up a small number of times. The chain joins TRBV6-5 to TRBJ1-2; no firm D call. The CDR3 spans 15 residues. CDR1 is MNHEY and CDR2 is SVGAGI in the germline V gene. V shed 5 bases and J shed 0 bases, with 13 bases lying between them. The CDR3 loop is CASSRGQASNYGYTF. The CDR3 region has the DNA TGTGCCAGCAGTCGGGGTCAGGCCTCTAACTATGGCTACACCTTC.

This chain connects TRBV25-1 to TRBJ1-1, with D tentatively TRBD1 (5 bases). Trimming cost V 5 bases and J 11 bases, with 24 bases left between them. The germline CDR1 and CDR2 sequences are MGHDK and SYGVNS. CDR3 length: 15 amino acids. The CDR3 coding sequence is TGTGCCAGCAGTCAAGGCGGGGCGGGGATATCGCGGGCTTTCTTT. It specifies CASSQGGAGISRAFF.